Given below is one TCR beta chain in context. The antigen remains unidentified. Germline assignment: CDR1 MNHNY and CDR2 SVGAGI (reference sequence). This CDR3 has 14 residues. TRB was amplified from roughly 250 ng of peripheral blood genomic DNA per sample. Multiplex touch-down PCR amplified TRB using TRB-A and TRB-B pools in one tube. TCRdb reprocessed the multiplex PCR reads and keeps a single row for each CDR3 protein, giving no DNA. In all, the sample yields 12,000 or so distinct CDR3 sequences. This sample is part of a study of T cell clusters in autoimmune cytopenias. Overall study results and limits: TRB repertoire shifts in secondary cytopenia and chronic lymphocytic leukemia mostly reflected lymphoma, not autoimmunity. Physiological T cell clusters of healthy donors were apparently absent in primary autoimmune cytopenia patients.

Sequencing was done on a sample of peripheral blood. The V and J genes are TRBV6-6 and TRBJ1-1. The source is a human donor with an autoimmune cytopenia or autoimmune hepatitis (not recorded which). CDR3: CASSYGQGTTEAFF.